This entry lists 24 T cell receptor beta chains sequenced from one sample in a study of OX40 agonist ivuxolimab in advanced cancers. The protocol was immunoSEQ multiplex PCR, while the TCRdb copy is restricted to in-frame clones and leaves out a portion. The sample records tens of thousands of clones, less than 90% being singletons. The sequences come from CD4+ or CD8+ T cells sorted from blood, collected in a trial of the OX40 agonist ivuxolimab. The origin of the receptors is an adult with an advanced solid tumor such as melanoma, head and neck, liver or kidney cancer.

In its sample, this clone was seen once. The chain employs TRBV7-9 and TRBJ2-7; 7 bases map to TRBD1. CDR1 and CDR2 from the germline V gene are SEHNR and FQNEAQ (reference sequence). The CDR3 loop spans 14 amino acids. Germline trimming cut 6 bases from V and 6 bases from J; bases unmatched to any gene: 11. CDR3 region: CASSSATGVVEQYF. DNA of the CDR3: TGTGCCAGCAGTTCTGCCACAGGGGTTGTCGAGCAGTACTTC.

This clone occurred once. This chain joins TRBV18 and TRBJ2-1, with 8 bases that match TRBD1. Trimming cost V 4 bases and J 1 base; bases outside gene matches: 12. The CDR3 extends over 18 amino acids. Looked up from germline, CDR1 is KGHSH and CDR2 is LQKENI. The CDR3: CASSQDRIGQGSYNEQFF. CDR3 DNA sequence: TGTGCCAGCTCACAGGATCGGATAGGACAGGGATCCTACAATGAGCAGTTCTTC. The variable domain in full, completed from reference TRBV18 and TRBJ2-1, reads NAGVMQNPRHLVRRRGQEARLRCSPMKGHSHVYWYRQLPEEGLKFMVYLQKENIIDESGMPKERFSAEFPKEGPSILRIQQVVRGDSAAYFCASSQDRIGQGSYNEQFFGPGTRLTVL.

This clone was counted between two and nine times. The genes are TRBV6-5 and TRBJ1-2, with D hard to call. The CDR3 covers 12 residues. V dropped 6 bases and J dropped 7 bases, with 12 bases sitting between them. Looked up from germline, CDR1 is MNHEY and CDR2 is SVGAGI. The CDR3 DNA reads as TGTGCCAGCAGGTACAAACTATTTGGCTACACCTTC. Its translation is CASRYKLFGYTF.

This clone was counted once. V usage is TRBV6-6 and J usage is TRBJ2-7; TRBD2 matches at 14 bases. The CDR3 sequence is 15 residues long. Germline CDR1 MNHNY, CDR2 SVGAGI (reference sequence). The V segment lost 10 bases and the J segment 7 bases; nucleotides outside the gene matches: 12. CDR3: CATLTSGGGAREQYF. CDR3 DNA sequence: TGTGCCACCCTGACTAGCGGGGGGGGCGCGAGGGAGCAGTACTTC.

This clone was observed a single time. V is TRBV6-1 and J is TRBJ2-1, with 9 bases matching TRBD2. The length of the CDR3 is 15 residues. Germline CDR1 and CDR2: MNHNS and SASEGT. The trim removed 5 bases at V and 3 bases at J, leaving 5 bases unmatched. CDR3 in amino acids: CASSPSSGVYNEQFF. The CDR3 DNA follows: TGTGCCAGCAGTCCTTCTAGCGGGGTCTACAATGAGCAGTTCTTC.

The chain combines TRBV2 with TRBJ2-3, with D perhaps TRBD1 (6 bases). Germline loops: CDR1 SNHLY, CDR2 FYNNEI. The CDR3 has 13 amino acids. V lost 6 bases and J lost 6, with 13 bases in between. As DNA, the CDR3 is TGTGCCAGCAGAAGACAGGCCCAGGATACGCAGTATTTT. Protein product: CASRRQAQDTQYF. Complete variable domain (other parts from reference TRBV2 and TRBJ2-3): EPEVTQTPSHQVTQMGQEVILRCVPISNHLYFYWYRQILGQKVEFLVSFYNNEISEKSEIFDDQFSVERPDGSNFTLKIRSTKLEDSAMYFCASRRQAQDTQYFGPGTRLTVL.

This clone was seen only a few times. This chain links TRBV7-2 with TRBJ2-1; D is uncertain. The CDR3 extends over 12 amino acids. Trimming stripped 5 bases from V and 8 bases from J, with 10 bases between. Germline assignment: CDR1 SGHTA and CDR2 FQGNSA. CDR3 in DNA: TGTGCCAGCAGCCCCGACGTGGATGAGCAGTTCTTC. This sequence encodes CASSPDVDEQFF.

This clone appeared a single time. The chain carries TRBV29-1 and TRBJ2-6; D not resolved. The ends were cut back, 3 bases at V and 4 bases at J, with 7 bases in the middle. There are 13 residues in the CDR3. Germline V gene sequence: CDR1 SQVTM, CDR2 ANQGSEA. The CDR3 DNA reads as TGCAGCGTTGACGGCGTGGGGGCCAACGTCCTGACTTTC. Its translation is CSVDGVGANVLTF.

The chain joins TRBV19 to TRBJ1-3, with no clear D. V was pared by 6 bases and J by 4 bases, with 7 bases between. The V gene's germline CDR1 is LNHDA and CDR2 SQIVND (reference sequence). There are 12 residues in the CDR3. Written as DNA, the CDR3 is TGTGCCAGTAGAAGGGAAGGAAACACCATATATTTT. Its translation is CASRREGNTIYF.

A single count supports this clone. The V and J genes are TRBV7-2 and TRBJ1-5; D is unresolved. Per the germline V gene, CDR1 is SGHTA and CDR2 is FQGNSA. The CDR3 runs 14 residues. The germline V and J ends were trimmed by 3 bases and 3 bases, with 9 bases remaining between them. The CDR3 loop is CASSFRVLNQPQHF. In nucleotides, the CDR3 is TGTGCCAGCAGCTTTAGGGTGCTCAATCAGCCCCAGCATTTT. The full variable domain, completed using reference TRBV7-2 and TRBJ1-5, is GAGVSQSPSNKVTEKGKDVELRCDPISGHTALYWYRQSLGQGLEFLIYFQGNSAPDKSGLPSDRFSAERTGGSVSTLTIQRTQQEDSAVYLCASSFRVLNQPQHFGDGTRLSIL.

The rearrangement joins TRBV5-1 to TRBJ2-2; D is perhaps TRBD2 (5 bases). V lost 4 bases and J 1 base, leaving 8 bases between the germline ends. Germline V gene sequence: CDR1 SGHRS, CDR2 YFSETQ. The CDR3 is 14 residues long. For the CDR3, the DNA is TGCGCCAGCAGCGCGGGCCTGAACACCGGGGAGCTGTTTTTT. Amino acid sequence: CASSAGLNTGELFF.

This clone was seen a few times. This chain uses TRBV5-1 with TRBJ1-4, with D possibly matching TRBD1 (6 bases). The germline V gene has CDR1 SGHRS and CDR2 YFSETQ. Between the trimmed V and J ends, which lost 0 bases and 8 bases, there was a span of 17 bases. The CDR3 length is 16 residues. CDR3 nucleotides: TGCGCCAGCAGCTTGGGTATCGGGGGGCTGGGGGAAAAACTGTTTTTT. It codes for CASSLGIGGLGEKLFF.

The V and J genes are TRBV19 and TRBJ2-7; a possible D gene is TRBD1 (5 bases). The CDR3 extends over 12 amino acids. Germline V gene lookup returns CDR1 LNHDA and CDR2 SQIVND (reference sequence). V was shortened by 5 bases and J by 3 bases, with 8 bases between the two germline ends. The CDR3: CASSGQGYEQYF. In DNA, the CDR3 is TGTGCCAGTAGTGGGCAGGGCTACGAGCAGTACTTC.

This chain connects TRBV10-3 to TRBJ2-3; D might be TRBD1 (5 bases). The V end lost 7 bases, the J end lost 0 bases, and 11 bases lay between the germline ends. The V gene's germline CDR1 is ENHRY and CDR2 SYGVKD. The CDR3 sequence is 14 residues long. The CDR3 sequence is CAINRQISTDTQYF. The CDR3 bases are TGTGCCATCAACCGACAGATAAGCACAGATACGCAGTATTTT.

The V and J genes are TRBV7-3 and TRBJ2-2; TRBD2 agrees at 8 bases. The CDR3 covers 15 residues. Per the germline V gene, CDR1 is SGHTA and CDR2 is FQGTGA. The J segment lost 5 bases and the V segment lost 5 bases, leaving 7 bases of the junction unmatched. CDR3 sequence: CASSPQRGSTGELFF. CDR3 coding DNA: TGTGCCAGCAGCCCGCAGCGGGGGTCGACCGGGGAGCTGTTTTTT.

The chain employs TRBV29-1 and TRBJ1-1, with D unresolved. V dropped 0 bases and J dropped 12 bases, with 23 bases sitting between them. CDR1 SQVTM and CDR2 ANQGSEA come from the germline V gene. CDR3 length: 15 residues. CDR3 protein: CSVEEVPVPVRETFF. The CDR3 nucleotides read TGCAGCGTTGAAGAAGTACCCGTTCCCGTTCGTGAGACTTTCTTT.

The CDR3 nucleotides are TGTGCCAGTAGTACAGGGGGCGGACAGCCCCAGCATTTT. This sequence encodes CASSTGGGQPQHF. The gene calls are TRBV19 and TRBJ1-5, with 8 bases matching TRBD1. Germline-derived CDR1 and CDR2 are LNHDA and SQIVND (reference sequence). The V gene end was trimmed by 4 bases and the J gene end by 7 bases; junction bases not matched to a gene: 3. The CDR3 is 13 residues long.

The chain combines TRBV10-2 with TRBJ2-5, with 8 positions matching TRBD2. The germline gives CDR1 WSHSY, CDR2 SAAADI. V trimming: 5 bases; J trimming: 7 bases; junction bases outside the gene matches: 12. The CDR3 spans 15 residues. As DNA, the CDR3 is TGCGCCAGCAGTATCCCCGGGGGGGGCCGTGGGACCCAGTACTTC. Translated, it gives CASSIPGGGRGTQYF.

The chain couples TRBV5-1 to TRBJ2-5; D not certain. V lost 0 bases and J 5 bases, leaving 11 bases between the germline ends. From germline, CDR1 is SGHRS and CDR2 YFSETQ. This CDR3 has 14 amino acids. CDR3 loop: CASSLGGHEETQYF. The DNA for the CDR3 is TGCGCCAGCAGCTTGGGTGGGCACGAGGAGACCCAGTACTTC.

This clone was recorded only once. The V and J genes are TRBV19 and TRBJ2-5; TRBD1 might be the D (6 bases). The DNA matches TRBJ2-7 better at its end, which makes the J call doubtful. The CDR3 has 13 residues. Germline V CDR1 and CDR2: LNHDA, SQIVND (reference sequence). The CDR3 loop reads CASSINRVSEQYF. Here the CDR3 DNA reads TGTGCCAGTAGTATAAACAGGGTATCCGAGCAGTACTTC.

The rearrangement uses TRBV5-4 and TRBJ2-5; 11 positions match TRBD2. CDR3 length: 16 residues. CDR1 and CDR2 (germline): SGHNT, YYREEE (reference sequence). The V segment lost 2 bases and the J segment 1 base; nucleotides outside the gene matches: 4. CDR3 DNA: TGTGCCAGCAGCTTAATGCTAGCGGGGGGCCAAGAGACCCAGTACTTC. The encoded protein is CASSLMLAGGQETQYF.

V and J are TRBV6-6 and TRBJ1-4; D is possibly TRBD1 (6 bases). The CDR3 runs to 14 residues. CDR1 is MNHNY, CDR2 SVGAGI, per germline (reference sequence). V lost 6 bases and J lost 6, with 14 bases in between. The CDR3 sequence: CASRSTGPDEKLFF. The CDR3 nucleotides read TGTGCCAGCAGATCGACAGGCCCCGATGAAAAACTGTTTTTT.

The chain has TRBV5-1 and TRBJ1-2; D is perhaps TRBD1 (5 bases). The V and J ends lost 2 bases and 7 bases respectively, with 12 bases between them. CDR3 length equals 13 residues. The V gene's germline CDR1 is SGHRS and CDR2 YFSETQ. The CDR3 reads CASSFTSGGGYTF. Written as DNA, the CDR3 is TGCGCCAGCAGCTTCACCTCCGGGGGTGGCTACACCTTC.

The chain is built from TRBV28 and TRBJ1-2; 9 bases match TRBD1. V gave up 3 bases and J gave up 7 bases; unmatched junction bases: 9. The CDR3 is 15 residues long. Germline-derived CDR1 and CDR2 are MDHEN and SYDVKM. CDR3 sequence (DNA): TGTGCCAGCAGTTTGACAGGGGGTAGTTTGGTTGGCTACACCTTC. It yields the protein CASSLTGGSLVGYTF.